The sequence of this TCR beta chain was determined in a study of shared clonotypes between healthy human individuals. This table comes from immunoSEQ multiplex PCR, and its TCRdb copy is limited to in-frame clones, with some not included. This sample carries around 2.1 million clones, nearly 97% of them seen once, and the ten largest clones take roughly 0.13%. The CDR3 loop spans 15 amino acids. Germline CDR1 and CDR2: LNHDA and SQIVND (reference sequence). The V gene end was trimmed by 9 bases and the J gene end by 4 bases; junction bases not matched to a gene: 10. The rearrangement joins TRBV19 to TRBJ2-1, with 9 positions matching TRBD1. The clonotype was recovered from a man aged 18 to 29 in good health. Material: naive CD4+ T cells sorted from blood. Subset indicated: CD45RA+ positively selected. The CDR3 spells CASNPPGQGYNEQFF. The CDR3 nucleotides are TGTGCCAGCAACCCCCCGGGACAGGGATACAATGAGCAGTTCTTC.